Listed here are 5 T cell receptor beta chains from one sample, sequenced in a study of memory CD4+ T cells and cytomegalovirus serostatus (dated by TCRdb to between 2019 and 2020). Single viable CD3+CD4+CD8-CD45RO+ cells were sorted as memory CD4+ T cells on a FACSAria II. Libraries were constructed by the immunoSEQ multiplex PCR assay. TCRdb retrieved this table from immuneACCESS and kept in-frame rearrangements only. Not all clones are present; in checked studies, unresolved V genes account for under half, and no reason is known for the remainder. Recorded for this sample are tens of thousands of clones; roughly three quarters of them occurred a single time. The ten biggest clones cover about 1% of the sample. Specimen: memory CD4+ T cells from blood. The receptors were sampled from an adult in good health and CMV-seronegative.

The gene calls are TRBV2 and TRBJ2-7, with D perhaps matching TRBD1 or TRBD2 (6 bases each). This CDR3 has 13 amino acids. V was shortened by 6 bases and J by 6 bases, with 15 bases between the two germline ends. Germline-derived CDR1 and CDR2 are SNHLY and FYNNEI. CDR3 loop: CASRGGSWGEQYF. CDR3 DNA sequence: TGTGCCAGCAGAGGGGGGTCTTGGGGCGAGCAGTACTTC.

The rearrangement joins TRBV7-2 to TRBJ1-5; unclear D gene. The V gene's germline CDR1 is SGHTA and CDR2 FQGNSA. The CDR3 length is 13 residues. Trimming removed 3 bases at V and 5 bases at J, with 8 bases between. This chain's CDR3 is CASSFDIYQPQHF. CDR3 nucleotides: TGTGCCAGCAGCTTCGACATTTATCAGCCCCAGCATTTT.

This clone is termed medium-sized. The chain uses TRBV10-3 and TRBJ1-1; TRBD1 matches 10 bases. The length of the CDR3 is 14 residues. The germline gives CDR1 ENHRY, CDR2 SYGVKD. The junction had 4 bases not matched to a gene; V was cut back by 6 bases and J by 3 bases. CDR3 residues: CAISPGQGDTEAFF. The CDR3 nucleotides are TGTGCCATCAGCCCCGGACAGGGGGACACTGAAGCTTTCTTT.

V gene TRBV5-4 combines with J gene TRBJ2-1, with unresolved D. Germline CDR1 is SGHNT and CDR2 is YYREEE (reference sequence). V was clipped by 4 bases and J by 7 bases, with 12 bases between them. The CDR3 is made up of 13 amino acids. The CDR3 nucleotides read TGTGCCAGCAGCCATCTGGTGGGGAATGAGCAGTTCTTC. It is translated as CASSHLVGNEQFF.

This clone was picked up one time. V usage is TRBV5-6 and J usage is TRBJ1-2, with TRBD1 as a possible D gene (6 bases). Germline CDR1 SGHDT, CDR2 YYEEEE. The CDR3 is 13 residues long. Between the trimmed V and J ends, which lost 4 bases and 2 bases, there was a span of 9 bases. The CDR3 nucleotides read TGTGCCAGCAGCCAGCAGGGGAACTATGGCTACACCTTC. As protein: CASSQQGNYGYTF.